Following are 26 T cell receptor beta chains from one sample sequenced in a study of T cell clusters in autoimmune cytopenias. Multiplex touch-down PCR amplified TRB using TRB-A and TRB-B pools in one tube. TCRdb re-analyzed the multiplex PCR reads; it lists each CDR3 protein once, without DNA. Seen in this sample are about 11,000 distinct CDR3 sequences; the ten most common clones hold under 25%. TRB was amplified from 250 ng of peripheral blood genomic DNA per sample. These data were likewise used in another study, on T cell repertoires in aging, cancer and after chemotherapy.

The source material was peripheral blood. The receptors were gathered from a human donor in good health.

The chain is built from TRBV10-3 and TRBJ1-6; the D call from TCRdb, TRBD1, cannot be confirmed without DNA. CDR1 is ENHRY, CDR2 SYGVKD, per germline. The CDR3 totals 15 residues. This chain's CDR3 is CAIRDVGTDNSPLHF.

V gene TRBV27 combines with J gene TRBJ1-4; without DNA, the TCRdb call of TRBD1 cannot be checked. The V gene's germline CDR1 is MNHEY and CDR2 SMNVEV (reference sequence). CDR3 length: 17 amino acids. CDR3 region: CASSHHRDGVTNEKLFF.

This rearrangement joins TRBV18 to TRBJ1-6; without DNA, the TCRdb call of TRBD1 cannot be checked. The CDR3 loop spans 14 amino acids. The germline CDR1 and CDR2 sequences are KGHSH and LQKENI. The CDR3: CASSPQGLHSPLHF.

The chain recombines TRBV27 with TRBJ2-5; there is no DNA to check the TCRdb D call of TRBD1. This CDR3 is built from 16 residues. The germline CDR1 and CDR2 sequences are MNHEY and SMNVEV (reference sequence). The CDR3 spells CASSLGGGASQETQYF.

V and J are TRBV19 and TRBJ2-4; the D gene TCRdb calls, TRBD1, cannot be checked with no DNA. Germline V gene sequence: CDR1 LNHDA, CDR2 SQIVND (reference sequence). The CDR3 totals 17 residues. The CDR3 is CASREGSGTLAKNIQYF.

The V and J genes are TRBV2 and TRBJ2-3. The V gene's germline CDR1 is SNHLY and CDR2 FYNNEI. The CDR3 spans 16 residues. CDR3 protein: CASSEEAQTSTDTQYF.

By frequency, this clonotype is medium-sized. The V gene is TRBV11-1, the J gene TRBJ2-1. The CDR3 extends over 11 amino acids. Germline V gene lookup returns CDR1 SGHAT and CDR2 FQDESV (reference sequence). CDR3 in amino acids: CASSWEYEQFF. Variable domain in full (rest from reference TRBV11-1 and TRBJ2-1): EAEVAQSPRYKITEKSQAVAFWCDPISGHATLYWYRQILGQGPELLVQFQDESVVDDSQLPKDRFSAERLKGVDSTLKIQPAELGDSAMYLCASSWEYEQFFGPGTRLTVL.

The chain has TRBV27 and TRBJ2-7; no DNA is available, so the TRBD1 call from TCRdb remains unchecked. CDR1 MNHEY and CDR2 SMNVEV come from the germline V gene (reference sequence). The CDR3 has 17 residues. CDR3 protein: CASSPSRLGEGSYEQYF.

V and J are TRBV4-3 and TRBJ2-2. This CDR3 is 14 amino acids long. Germline V lookup: CDR1 LGHNA, CDR2 YSLEER. The CDR3 protein is CASSLVEGTGELFF.

V gene TRBV6-1 combines with J gene TRBJ2-3; without DNA, the TCRdb call of TRBD2 cannot be checked. The V gene's germline CDR1 is MNHNS and CDR2 SASEGT. The CDR3 has 14 residues. CDR3 amino acids: CASLIAGGQNTQYF.

Measured by frequency, this clonotype is medium-sized. V and J are TRBV29-1 and TRBJ1-2. The length of the CDR3 is 15 residues. Per the germline V gene, CDR1 is SQVTM and CDR2 is ANQGSEA. CDR3 amino acids: CSVEDLGLSGYGYTF.

This clonotype is deemed medium-sized by its frequency. The CDR3 region is CASLGGSTDTQYF. The chain couples TRBV6-5 to TRBJ2-3; lacking DNA, the TRBD1 call made by TCRdb goes unchecked. The V gene's germline CDR1 is MNHEY and CDR2 SVGAGI. This CDR3 is 13 amino acids long.

This CDR3 reads CASSLTSGFYEQYF. This chain joins TRBV6-2 or TRBV6-3 and TRBJ2-7; TCRdb picks TRBD2, but there is no DNA to check that call. Germline V CDR1 and CDR2: MNHEY, SVGEGT. The CDR3 is 14 amino acids.

Measured by frequency, this clonotype is medium-sized. This chain connects TRBV27 to TRBJ2-2; TCRdb outputs TRBD1, but without DNA this stays unchecked. The length of the CDR3 is 16 residues. From germline, CDR1 is MNHEY and CDR2 SMNVEV (reference sequence). The CDR3 sequence is CASSLDGTTNTGELFF.

This sequence joins TRBV5-1 and TRBJ1-5; absent DNA, TCRdb's TRBD1 call cannot be checked. CDR1 SGHRS and CDR2 YFSETQ come from the germline V gene. The CDR3 spans 15 residues. The CDR3 is CASSSGQAPNQPQHF.

The chain recombines TRBV6-5 with TRBJ1-3; TCRdb's D call of TRBD1 is untestable without DNA. The CDR3 totals 13 residues. Germline V lookup: CDR1 MNHEY, CDR2 SVGAGI. Here the CDR3 reads CASMPQAGNTIYF.

This rearrangement joins TRBV20-1 to TRBJ2-5. Per the germline V gene, CDR1 is DFQATT and CDR2 is SNEGSKA (reference sequence). The CDR3 loop spans 13 amino acids. The chain's CDR3 is CSATRARQETQYF.

This clonotype is medium-sized (0.01 to 0.1%) by frequency. The V and J genes are TRBV29-1 and TRBJ1-2; TCRdb designates TRBD1, a call that cannot be tested without DNA. CDR3 length equals 12 residues. Germline V lookup: CDR1 SQVTM, CDR2 ANQGSEA. The CDR3 sequence is CSVDTGYYGYTF.

This clonotype is classed as medium-sized by frequency. This chain connects TRBV19 to TRBJ1-5. This CDR3 comprises 12 residues. Germline CDR1 is LNHDA and CDR2 is SQIVND (reference sequence). CDR3 in amino acids: CASSRIGQPQHF.

This chain links TRBV7-2 with TRBJ2-1; the D call of TRBD2 rests on TCRdb alone, since no DNA is present to check it. Germline lookup yields CDR1 SGHTA and CDR2 FQGNSA. The CDR3 sequence is 16 residues long. CDR3 region: CASSPRGLAGDNEQFF.

The J gene is TRBJ1-2, the V gene TRBV12-3 or TRBV12-4; the D call of TRBD1 rests on TCRdb alone, since no DNA is present to check it. The CDR3 totals 16 residues. This chain's CDR3 is CASSSDRGNSNYGYTF.

This CDR3 is CSARVEGLAGGNEQFF. V and J are TRBV20-1 and TRBJ2-1; TCRdb names TRBD2, which stays unverified in the absence of DNA. Looked up from germline, CDR1 is DFQATT and CDR2 is SNEGSKA (reference sequence). This CDR3 is 16 amino acids long.

The chain links TRBV11-2 to TRBJ2-7. This CDR3 comprises 14 residues. The germline V gene encodes CDR1 SGHAT and CDR2 FQNNGV. CDR3 sequence: CASSLEPLSYEQYF.

V usage is TRBV12-3 or TRBV12-4 and J usage is TRBJ1-1; TCRdb's assignment of TRBD1 cannot be checked, as there is no DNA. The CDR3 totals 13 residues. CDR3 in amino acids: CASSLGPNTEAFF.

The chain couples TRBV2 to TRBJ2-5; TCRdb's D call, TRBD1, is unchecked because there is no DNA. The CDR3 covers 14 residues. CDR1 and CDR2 (germline): SNHLY, FYNNEI. The CDR3 loop is CASSPDRAPETQYF.

The V and J genes are TRBV4-3 and TRBJ2-6. Germline values: CDR1 LGHNA, CDR2 YSLEER. The CDR3 has 16 amino acids. The CDR3 loop is CASSPQWNSGANVLTF.